The 29 T cell receptor beta chains below all came from one sample that was sequenced in a study of blood T cell repertoires in COVID-19. Data came from immunoSEQ multiplex PCR; TCRdb stores just in-frame clones and leaves some out. This sample has hundreds of thousands of clones, with 83% found just once. Sequenced material: PBMCs or T cells enriched from blood (not recorded which). Source of these receptors: a woman in her forties or fifties who had been exposed to COVID-19.

This chain uses TRBV2 with TRBJ2-3; TRBD2 might be the D (7 bases). V gave up 2 bases and J gave up 0 bases, with 9 bases separating them. This CDR3 is built from 15 residues. CDR1 and CDR2 (germline): SNHLY, FYNNEI. In DNA form, the CDR3 reads TGTGCCAGCAGTGAAAGGGGGGGGAGCACAGATACGCAGTATTTT. It specifies CASSERGGSTDTQYF.

The chain couples TRBV4-2 to TRBJ2-7; 7 positions match TRBD2. The J segment lost 2 bases and the V segment lost 1 base, leaving 5 bases of the junction unmatched. Germline V gives CDR1 LGHNA, CDR2 YNFKEQ. This CDR3 contains 15 residues. The CDR3 DNA follows: TGTGCCAGCAGCCAAGCGCTAGCGGCCACCTACGAGCAGTACTTC. Encoded protein: CASSQALAATYEQYF.

The chain carries TRBV7-2 and TRBJ1-2, with D perhaps matching TRBD1 (5 bases). V shed 3 bases and J shed 5 bases, with 13 bases lying between them. The CDR3 covers 14 residues. The V gene's germline CDR1 is SGHTA and CDR2 FQGNSA. The CDR3 DNA reads TGTGCCAGCAGCTTCTCGACAGTGCCATATGGCTACACCTTC. The encoded protein is CASSFSTVPYGYTF.

The V and J genes are TRBV27 and TRBJ2-1; a possible D gene is TRBD2 (5 bases). CDR1 is MNHEY and CDR2 is SMNVEV in the germline V gene (reference sequence). The CDR3 spans 14 residues. The V and J ends lost 4 bases and 4 bases respectively, with 11 bases between them. CDR3 nucleotides: TGTGCCAGCAGTTCCGGCGGGTGGTACAATGAGCAGTTCTTC. Its protein is CASSSGGWYNEQFF.

This clone was detected once. The chain combines TRBV5-1 with TRBJ2-7; 7 bases are a match to TRBD2. The CDR3 is made up of 15 amino acids. Germline-derived CDR1 and CDR2 are SGHRS and YFSETQ. The trim removed 3 bases at V and 2 bases at J, leaving 8 bases unmatched. The CDR3 DNA reads as TGCGCCAGCAGCTCCCGGGAGGTTCTCCCCTACGAGCAGTACTTC. This gives the protein CASSSREVLPYEQYF.

The chain is built from TRBV6-5 and TRBJ2-1; TRBD1 agrees at 11 bases. V trimming: 7 bases; J trimming: 10 bases; junction bases outside the gene matches: 12. CDR3 length: 15 amino acids. The germline V gene encodes CDR1 MNHEY and CDR2 SVGAGI. CDR3 sequence (DNA): TGTGCCAGCAACCCGTTCGGGACAGGGGGAAGGGAGCAGTTCTTC. Translating gives CASNPFGTGGREQFF.

There are a few counts of this clone. The chain links TRBV7-8 to TRBJ2-1, with TRBD2 matching over 8 bases. Germline CDR1 reads SGHVS; CDR2 reads FQNEAQ. The CDR3 is 13 amino acids. The V and J ends lost 5 bases and 10 bases, in that order; junction bases with no gene match: 7. CDR3 bases: TGTGCCAGCAGCGCCGGGGGGGCAGGGGAGCAGTTCTTC. The encoded protein is CASSAGGAGEQFF.

This chain connects TRBV23-1 to TRBJ1-2; the match to TRBD1 covers 10 bases. TRBV23-1 is identified as an open reading frame with a role that is uncertain. The trim removed 2 bases at V and 11 bases at J, leaving 17 bases unmatched. The CDR3 spans 17 residues. The CDR3 spells CASSQLPGVAGTGDYTF. CDR3 nucleotide sequence: TGCGCCAGCAGTCAACTCCCCGGGGTGGCCGGGACAGGGGATTACACCTTC.

The J gene is TRBJ1-1, the V gene TRBV6-5; 9 positions agree with TRBD1. Germline V lookup: CDR1 MNHEY, CDR2 SVGAGI. CDR3 size: 14 residues. V shed 5 bases and J 3 bases; nucleotides not matched to a gene: 4. As DNA, the CDR3 is TGTGCCAGCAGTCTAGACAGGGGGGACACTGAAGCTTTCTTT. Translated: CASSLDRGDTEAFF.

The V call is TRBV7-2, the J call TRBJ2-7; 9 positions match TRBD2. V was pared by 2 bases and J by 0 bases, with 2 bases of the junction left unmatched. This CDR3 has 15 residues. From germline, CDR1 is SGHTA and CDR2 FQGNSA. The CDR3 nucleotides are TGTGCCAGCAGCTTACGAGCGGGGGGCTCCTACGAGCAGTACTTC. Translation: CASSLRAGGSYEQYF.

CDR3 coding DNA: TGTGCCAGCAGCCGGGTCGGCGGCACTGAAGCTTTCTTT. Protein sequence: CASSRVGGTEAFF. V is TRBV12-3 or TRBV12-4 and J is TRBJ1-1; no clear D gene. The ends were cut back, 6 bases at V and 4 bases at J, with 12 bases in the middle. The CDR3 length is 13 residues.

The gene calls are TRBV27 and TRBJ1-2; possibly TRBD1 for D (6 bases). Germline V gives CDR1 MNHEY, CDR2 SMNVEV (reference sequence). The V and J ends lost 0 bases and 7 bases respectively, with 12 bases between them. This CDR3 has 14 residues. CDR3 sequence reads: CASSLSAGVFGYTF. The CDR3 coding sequence is TGTGCCAGCAGTTTATCAGCAGGGGTGTTTGGCTACACCTTC.

The chain recombines TRBV2 with TRBJ2-1, with 10 bases lining up with TRBD2. With V trimmed by 4 bases and J by 9 bases, 9 bases remained unmatched. There are 15 residues in the CDR3. The V gene's germline CDR1 is SNHLY and CDR2 FYNNEI. CDR3 DNA: TGTGCCAGCAGTGGTTTGGAGCGGGGGGGCTGTGAGCAGTTCTTC. Its translation is CASSGLERGGCEQFF.

V and J are TRBV7-9 and TRBJ2-7, with D hard to call. Germline-derived CDR1 and CDR2 are SEHNR and FQNEAQ (reference sequence). The length of the CDR3 is 14 residues. V lost 2 bases and J lost 7, with 15 bases in between. CDR3 DNA sequence: TGTGCCAGCAGCTTAACCGACTCCTTTGGAGAGCAGTACTTC. Protein product: CASSLTDSFGEQYF. Looking up the rest from reference TRBV7-9 and TRBJ2-7 gives the full variable domain: DTGVSQNPRHKITKRGQNVTFRCDPISEHNRLYWYRQTLGQGPEFLTYFQNEAQLEKSRLLSDRFSAERPKGSFSTLEIQRTEQGDSAMYLCASSLTDSFGEQYFGPGTRLTVT.

The rearrangement links TRBV5-4 to TRBJ1-2; D remains ambiguous. CDR1 SGHNT and CDR2 YYREEE come from the germline V gene (reference sequence). The CDR3 runs 13 residues. V was shortened by 4 bases and J by 8 bases, with 15 bases between the two germline ends. CDR3 in DNA: TGTGCCAGCAGCCCGGGGAGTGTAGGGGGCTACACCTTC. Protein: CASSPGSVGGYTF. Looking up the rest from reference TRBV5-4 and TRBJ1-2 gives the full variable domain: ETGVTQSPTHLIKTRGQQVTLRCSSQSGHNTVSWYQQALGQGPQFIFQYYREEENGRGNFPPRFSGLQFPNYSSELNVNALELDDSALYLCASSPGSVGGYTFGSGTRLTVV.

V is TRBV6-5 and J is TRBJ1-2; no firm D call. V was shortened by 8 bases and J by 4 bases, with 8 bases between the two germline ends. The CDR3 is 11 amino acids. Germline V CDR1 and CDR2: MNHEY, SVGAGI. The CDR3 bases are TGTGCCAGCCGTAGTAGCTATGGCTACACCTTC. This codes for CASRSSYGYTF.

The genes are TRBV12-3 or TRBV12-4 and TRBJ1-1; no clear D gene. The germline V and J ends were trimmed by 4 bases and 11 bases, with 14 bases remaining between them. The length of the CDR3 is 12 residues. The CDR3 DNA sequence: TGTGCCAGCAGTTCGGCCAGGCAGCACGCTTTCTTT. Protein sequence: CASSSARQHAFF.

The chain joins TRBV19 to TRBJ2-5; TRBD2 aligns across 10 bases. Trimming removed 8 bases from V and 1 base from J; junction bases left unmatched: 7. From germline, CDR1 is LNHDA and CDR2 SQIVND (reference sequence). The CDR3 consists of 15 residues. The CDR3 is CASLKTSGAQETQYF. DNA of the CDR3: TGTGCCAGTCTTAAAACTAGCGGGGCCCAAGAGACCCAGTACTTC.

This sequence joins TRBV5-6 and TRBJ1-1; 8 bases line up with TRBD1. Germline CDR1 and CDR2: SGHDT and YYEEEE. The CDR3 spans 18 residues. After removal of 8 bases from V and 1 base from J, the junction contained 19 bases not matched to a gene. The CDR3 region has the DNA TGTGCCAGTAGTCCCGGGACAGGCGATTCAAGAGGGAACACTGAAGCTTTCTTT. Residues: CASSPGTGDSRGNTEAFF.

This chain joins TRBV3-1 (or the pseudogene TRBV3-2) and TRBJ2-5, with 9 nucleotides matching TRBD2. Germline loops: CDR1 LGHDT, CDR2 YNNKEL (reference sequence). The CDR3 runs 14 residues. V was clipped by 4 bases and J by 3 bases; unmatched bases: 3. The CDR3: CASSRTSEEETQYF. CDR3 bases: TGTGCCAGCAGCCGGACTAGCGAGGAAGAGACCCAGTACTTC.

The chain recombines TRBV12-3 or TRBV12-4 with TRBJ1-1; D not certain. The CDR3 is made up of 12 amino acids. Trimming took off 7 bases at V and 4 bases at J, with 10 bases between the two ends. The CDR3 here is CASTTGSTEAFF. The CDR3 bases are TGTGCCAGCACCACTGGGAGCACTGAAGCTTTCTTT.

This chain links TRBV20-1 with TRBJ2-2; D may be TRBD2 (5 bases). The V and J ends lost 3 bases and 4 bases respectively, with 12 bases between them. Germline CDR1 and CDR2: DFQATT and SNEGSKA (reference sequence). CDR3 length: 14 amino acids. CDR3 bases: TGCAGTGCTAGTAGGCCCGGAGGCACCGGGGAGCTGTTTTTT. It codes for CSASRPGGTGELFF.

In this sample, this clone turned up a few times. The CDR3 is CASSLLSGVGANVLTF. The CDR3, as DNA: TGTGCCAGCAGTTTATTGTCAGGGGTCGGGGCCAACGTCCTGACTTTC. The chain combines TRBV28 with TRBJ2-6; D may be TRBD1 (6 bases). There are 16 residues in the CDR3. Germline lookup yields CDR1 MDHEN and CDR2 SYDVKM. Trimming removed 1 base at V and 4 bases at J, with 11 bases between.

The chain's CDR3 is CASSRGETQYF. CDR3 sequence (DNA): TGTGCCAGCAGCAGAGGAGAGACCCAGTACTTC. The chain is built from TRBV7-6 and TRBJ2-5; D ambiguous. Germline CDR1 SGHVS, CDR2 FNYEAQ. Deletions cut 5 bases from V and 4 bases from J, with 5 bases between. The CDR3 is 11 residues long. Drawing the rest from reference TRBV7-6 and TRBJ2-5, the complete variable domain is GAGVSQSPRYKVTKRGQDVALRCDPISGHVSLYWYRQALGQGPEFLTYFNYEAQQDKSGLPNDRFSAERPEGSISTLTIQRTEQRDSAMYRCASSRGETQYFGPGTRLLVL.

The chain has TRBV7-2 and TRBJ2-7; 9 positions agree with TRBD2. Germline assignment: CDR1 SGHTA and CDR2 FQGNSA. The CDR3 runs to 17 residues. Germline trimming cut 5 bases from V and 2 bases from J; bases unmatched to any gene: 13. CDR3 in amino acids: CASSISSGGTGTYEQYF. The CDR3 nucleotides read TGTGCCAGCAGCATAAGTAGCGGGGGAACTGGGACCTACGAGCAGTACTTC.

Comments on this clone: One end of the junction varies from germline; a read error may be responsible. J is TRBJ1-1 and V is TRBV11-1; the D gene is possibly TRBD1 (6 bases). The CDR3 loop spans 18 amino acids. Germline-derived CDR1 and CDR2 are SGHAT and FQDESV (reference sequence). The CDR3 spells CASSLAPWDKTMNTEAFF. CDR3 sequence (DNA): TGTGCCAGCAGCCTAGCCCCCTGGGACAAGACCATGAACACTGAAGCTTTCTTT.

The gene calls are TRBV29-1 and TRBJ2-2; unclear D gene. The V end was cut by 6 bases, the J end by 1 base, with 6 bases between. The CDR3 extends over 12 amino acids. Germline assignment: CDR1 SQVTM and CDR2 ANQGSEA. The CDR3 loop is CSVVENTGELFF. The CDR3 DNA is TGCAGCGTGGTAGAGAACACCGGGGAGCTGTTTTTT.

The chain joins TRBV27 to TRBJ2-7, with D hard to call. This CDR3 region has 13 residues. Germline V gives CDR1 MNHEY, CDR2 SMNVEV (reference sequence). Trimming took 6 bases from V and 2 from J, leaving 11 bases between them. CDR3 loop: CASSKTPTYEQYF. Here the CDR3 DNA reads TGTGCCAGCAGCAAGACACCTACCTACGAGCAGTACTTC.

The chain recombines TRBV5-4 with TRBJ1-5, with 7 nucleotides matching TRBD1. V shed 2 bases, J shed 7 bases, and the junction held 12 bases outside the gene matches. This CDR3 comprises 16 residues. CDR1 and CDR2 (germline): SGHNT, YYREEE (reference sequence). CDR3 in amino acids: CASSLVPGTGDQPQHF. CDR3 DNA: TGTGCCAGCAGCTTAGTCCCGGGTACAGGGGACCAGCCCCAGCATTTT.